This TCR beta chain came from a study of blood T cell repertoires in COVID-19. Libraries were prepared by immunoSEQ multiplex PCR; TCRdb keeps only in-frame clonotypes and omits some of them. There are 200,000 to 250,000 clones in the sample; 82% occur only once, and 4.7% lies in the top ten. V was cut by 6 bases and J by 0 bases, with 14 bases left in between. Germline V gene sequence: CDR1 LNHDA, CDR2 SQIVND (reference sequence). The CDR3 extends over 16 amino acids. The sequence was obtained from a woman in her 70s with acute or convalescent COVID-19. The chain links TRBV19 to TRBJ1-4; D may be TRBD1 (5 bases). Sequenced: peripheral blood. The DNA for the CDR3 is TGTGCCAGTAGCGCTAGACAGTTTGCAACTAATGAAAAACTGTTTTTT. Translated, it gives CASSARQFATNEKLFF.